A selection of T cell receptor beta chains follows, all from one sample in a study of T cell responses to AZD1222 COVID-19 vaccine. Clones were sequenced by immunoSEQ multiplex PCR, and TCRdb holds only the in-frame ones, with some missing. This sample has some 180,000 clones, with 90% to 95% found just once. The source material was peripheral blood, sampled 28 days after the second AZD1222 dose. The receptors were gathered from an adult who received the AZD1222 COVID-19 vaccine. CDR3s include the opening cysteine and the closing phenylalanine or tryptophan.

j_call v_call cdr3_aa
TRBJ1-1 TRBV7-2 CASSSQGGNTEAFF
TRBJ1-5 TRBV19 CASSIEGGGQPQHF
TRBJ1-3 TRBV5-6 CASSTDRSSGNTIYF
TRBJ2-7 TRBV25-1 CASRGQGKAYEQYF
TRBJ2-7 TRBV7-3 CASSPGPGQGLSEQYF
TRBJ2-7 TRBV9 CASSVGESGSLYEQYF
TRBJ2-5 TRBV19 CASSNRGGNQETQYF
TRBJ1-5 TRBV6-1 CASSEVWGVGSNQPQHF
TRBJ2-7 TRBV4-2 CASSFGTSGGHEQYF
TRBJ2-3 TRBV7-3 CASSLTFRTSGKTDTQYF
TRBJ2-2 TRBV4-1 CASSQVHRETGELFF
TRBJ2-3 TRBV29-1 CSANGLAGGADTQYF
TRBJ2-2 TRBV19 CASSARGAGELFF
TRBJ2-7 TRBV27 CASSLSTGLDYEQYF
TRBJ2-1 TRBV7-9 CASSLVGGYEQFF
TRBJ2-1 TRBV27 CASRAYNEQFF
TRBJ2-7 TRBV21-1 CASSKSGSRRAQGLTYEQYF
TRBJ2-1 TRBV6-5 CASSARPYNEQFF
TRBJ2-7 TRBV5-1 CASTPGAGPYEQYF
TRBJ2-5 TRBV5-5 CASRGRLQETQYF
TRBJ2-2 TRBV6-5 CASSYSRVANTGELFF
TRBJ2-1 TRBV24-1 CATSDSGRTYNEQFF
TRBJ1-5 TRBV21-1 CASSRGTRGGGDQPQHF
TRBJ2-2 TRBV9 CASSVDGITGELFF
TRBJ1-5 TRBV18 CASSLTGQYNQPQHF
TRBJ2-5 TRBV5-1 CASSPGQGSRETQYF
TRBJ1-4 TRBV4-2 CASSQRQAVNEKLFF
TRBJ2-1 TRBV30 CAWSVLDEQFF
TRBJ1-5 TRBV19 CASSTVTGGNQPQHF
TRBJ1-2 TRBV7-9 CASSMRTGYGYTF
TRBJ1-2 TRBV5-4 CASSGTGGSYGYTF
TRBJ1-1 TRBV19 CASSAGQLNTEAFF
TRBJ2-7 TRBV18 CASSPGGQNEQYF
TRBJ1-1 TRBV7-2 CASSVLPGTEAFF
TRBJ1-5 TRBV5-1 CASSFSGGDQPQHF
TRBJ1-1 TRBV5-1 CASSLATDRNTEAFF
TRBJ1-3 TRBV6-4 CASSDWGLNTSGNTIYF
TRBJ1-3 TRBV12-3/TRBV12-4 CASSFGTGNTIYF
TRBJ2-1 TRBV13 CASSIPGTGLDYNEQFF
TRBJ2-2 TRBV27 CASKVEGLNTGELFF
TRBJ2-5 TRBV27 CASSPDRVWETQYF
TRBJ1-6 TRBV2 CASSRLGQGHSPLHF
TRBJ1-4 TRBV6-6 CASRHRDSDFQEKLFF
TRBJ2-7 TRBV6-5 CASSLRASSYEQYF
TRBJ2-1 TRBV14 CASSPRTLYNEQFF